The clone carrying this TCR beta chain was seen many times. Its antigen is not known. Using its own MiXCR run on the 5' RACE reads, TCRdb lists one record per CDR3 protein. The data contain fewer than 150,000 distinct CDR3 sequences, roughly 6.6% of them singletons. This specimen belongs to a study of CD8 T cells in ankylosing spondylitis. Regarding the study as a whole: Disease-linked clones bore a CD8+ phenotype, appearing relatively rarely in peripheral blood.

Trimming stripped 0 bases from V and 8 bases from J, with 16 bases between. The CDR3 is 16 amino acids. The germline CDR1 and CDR2 sequences are KGHDR and SFDVKD. This chain connects TRBV24-1 to TRBJ2-1; D is possibly TRBD1 (6 bases). The source is a female donor with ankylosing spondylitis or in good health (not recorded which). Sequences were obtained from blood, either unsorted or a sorted T cell fraction (not recorded which). The chain's CDR3 is CATSDLGTPLTDEQFF. CDR3 DNA: TGTGCCACCAGTGATTTGGGGACACCGTTAACCGATGAGCAGTTCTTC.